What follows are 6 T cell receptor beta chains derived from one specimen sequenced in a study of blood T cells in healthy people across ages. Through a sample-barcoded 5' primer and a J-beta primer mix, a second PCR was run for roughly 6 to 12 cycles. TCRdb reprocessed the 5' RACE reads via MiXCR and lists one record per CDR3 protein. This table holds about 1 million distinct CDR3 sequences, more than 40% found once. Sample: blood. The receptor set was obtained from an older woman in good health.

There are a few counts of this clonotype. The chain joins TRBV7-2 to TRBJ2-4; 13 bases are a match to TRBD2. The V and J ends lost 1 base and 0 bases, in that order; junction bases with no gene match: 9. CDR1 is SGHTA, CDR2 FQGNSA, per germline. The CDR3 is made up of 20 amino acids. CDR3 region: CASSLGDTTSGRLAKNIQYF. As DNA, the CDR3 is TGTGCCAGCAGCTTAGGGGACACGACTAGCGGGAGGCTAGCCAAAAACATTCAGTACTTC.

V and J are TRBV3-1 and TRBJ2-5; D gene unclear. CDR1 and CDR2 from the germline V gene are LGHDT and YNNKEL (reference sequence). Trimming cost V 0 bases and J 7 bases, with 12 bases left between them. The CDR3 covers 14 residues. The CDR3 here is CASSQDPGPGTQYF. The CDR3 region has the DNA TGTGCCAGCAGCCAAGATCCAGGCCCTGGGACCCAGTACTTC.

The V call is TRBV28, the J call TRBJ2-1; 9 bases align to TRBD1. The CDR3 is 15 residues long. Germline V lookup: CDR1 MDHEN, CDR2 SYDVKM. V was pared by 7 bases and J by 15 bases, with 19 bases of the junction left unmatched. The CDR3 DNA reads as TGTGCCAGCACCCCGGGACAGGGATTCCTTGAGGGCAGGTTCTTC. It yields the protein CASTPGQGFLEGRFF.

The rearrangement links TRBV29-1 to TRBJ2-1; the match to TRBD2 covers 14 bases. The CDR3 loop spans 16 amino acids. Germline V gives CDR1 SQVTM, CDR2 ANQGSEA. V lost 7 bases to trimming and J lost 7 bases; unmatched junction nucleotides: 12. The CDR3 sequence: CSAYGTSGSVRNEQFF. The CDR3 coding sequence is TGCAGCGCCTATGGGACTAGCGGGAGTGTAAGGAATGAGCAGTTCTTC.

The chain joins TRBV25-1 to TRBJ1-1, with 8 bases identical to TRBD1. Germline CDR1 is MGHDK and CDR2 is SYGVNS. V was pared by 1 base and J by 8 bases, with 15 bases of the junction left unmatched. The CDR3 sequence is 17 residues long. CDR3 sequence reads: CASSESAGTGPSREAFF. The CDR3 region has the DNA TGTGCCAGCAGTGAATCCGCCGGGACAGGCCCAAGTCGAGAAGCTTTCTTT.

J is TRBJ2-5 and V is TRBV12-3 or TRBV12-4; TRBD2 agrees at 11 bases. The CDR3 has 18 amino acids. J lost 1 base, V lost 6 bases, and 13 bases had no gene match. CDR3 sequence (DNA): TGTGCCAGCAGCACAACTAGCGGGAGTTGGGGGGGCCAAGAGACCCAGTACTTC. This encodes CASSTTSGSWGGQETQYF.